Within the sample, the clone carrying this T cell receptor beta chain is medium-sized (0.01 to 0.1%). Trimming cost V 8 bases and J 7 bases, with 18 bases left between them. Germline values: CDR1 LNHDA, CDR2 SQIVND (reference sequence). The CDR3 is 13 amino acids. The sample belongs to a study of read filtering for tumor transcriptome and immune sequencing. The library was built from around 400 ng RNA with molecular barcoded adaptors for alpha/delta and beta/gamma chains. TCRdb redid the calling of the reads with MiXCR, one entry per CDR3 protein. The profile covers 5,000 to 6,000 distinct CDR3 sequences, with about a fifth appearing a single time and around 20% taken by the ten largest.

The chain recombines TRBV19 with TRBJ2-7, with D possibly TRBD2 on 9 matching bases. Sequencing was performed on a population of CD138-negative cells sorted from bone marrow. The receptor was isolated from a donor aged 40 or older with multiple myeloma. CDR3 region: CASGSSGTGEQYF. The CDR3 DNA follows: TGTGCCAGTGGATCTAGCGGGACAGGAGAGCAGTACTTC. Together with reference TRBV19 and TRBJ2-7, the CDR3 gives the full variable domain: DGGITQSPKYLFRKEGQNVTLSCEQNLNHDAMYWYRQDPGQGLRLIYYSQIVNDFQKGDIAEGYSVSREKKESFPLTVTSAQKNPTAFYLCASGSSGTGEQYFGPGTRLTVT.